This T cell receptor beta chain was identified during a study of blood T cell repertoires in COVID-19. In the authors' workflow: Quantification of nucleated cells was approximated via reference gene primer amplification. Clones were read by immunoSEQ multiplex PCR, and TCRdb kept only the in-frame ones, dropping some. Clone size and the V and J calls come from that table; the DNA yielded D and trimming. The repertoire holds some 350,000 clones, 70% to 90% seen once, with about 2.9% in the top ten. Germline CDR1 is GTSNPN and CDR2 is SVGIG (reference sequence). J gave up 0 bases and V 1 base, and 5 bases lay outside the gene matches. The CDR3 is 17 residues long.

The receptor comes from a human donor in a cohort sampled during active COVID-19. This chain uses TRBV30 with TRBJ2-6, with 8 bases fitting TRBD1. The sample was peripheral blood. CDR3 in DNA: TGTGCCTGGAGTGCAGACAGGGGCCTCTCTGGGGCCAACGTCCTGACTTTC. Residues: CAWSADRGLSGANVLTF.